Sequencing of this T cell receptor (beta chain) was carried out in a study of blood T cell repertoires in COVID-19. Trimming stripped 0 bases from V and 8 bases from J, with 10 bases between. This CDR3 is 13 amino acids long. Germline lookup yields CDR1 LGHNA and CDR2 YNFKEQ. Sequencing used immunoSEQ multiplex PCR; TCRdb keeps in-frame clones, though not all of them. The sample has 55,000 to 75,000 clones, over 70% seen once. The sequence derives from a man between 45 and 60 years old with active COVID-19. The V call is TRBV4-2, the J call TRBJ1-1; D call uncertain. The source material was peripheral blood. The CDR3, as DNA: TGTGCCAGCAGCCAAGAGAATAGCCGCGAAGCTTTCTTT. Its translation: CASSQENSREAFF.